Each of the 24 T cell receptor beta chains below was sequenced from the same sample in a study of blood T cell repertoires in COVID-19. TCRdb's table, derived via immunoSEQ multiplex PCR, lists solely in-frame clones and lacks some. The data hold approximately 210,000 clones, with over 75% observed a single time. The sequencing sample was made of PBMCs or T cells enriched from blood (not recorded which). Receptors originate from a young man in a cohort exposed to, infected with or recovered from COVID-19 (not recorded which).

The chain joins TRBV14 to TRBJ2-4, with D possibly being TRBD1 (5 bases). V lost 5 bases and J 1 base, leaving 15 bases between the germline ends. The CDR3 is made up of 16 amino acids. Per the germline V gene, CDR1 is SGHDN and CDR2 is FVKESK. Here the CDR3 reads CASSFTDTNAKNIQYF. CDR3 coding DNA: TGTGCCAGCAGCTTTACGGACACCAACGCCAAAAACATTCAGTACTTC. Together with reference TRBV14 and TRBJ2-4, the CDR3 gives the full variable domain: EAGVTQFPSHSVIEKGQTVTLRCDPISGHDNLYWYRRVMGKEIKFLLHFVKESKQDESGMPNNRFLAERTGGTYSTLKVQPAELEDSGVYFCASSFTDTNAKNIQYFGAGTRLSVL.

This clone has just one count. V is TRBV4-3 and J is TRBJ2-5; tentatively, D is TRBD2 (5 bases). This CDR3 is 14 amino acids long. Germline V gene lookup returns CDR1 LGHNA and CDR2 YSLEER. Between the trimmed V and J ends, which lost 3 bases and 2 bases, there was a span of 10 bases. The CDR3 sequence is CASSQWLAQETQYF. CDR3 nucleotide sequence: TGCGCCAGCAGCCAGTGGCTAGCACAAGAGACCCAGTACTTC.

This clone was seen a single time. The chain couples TRBV5-5 to TRBJ1-1; weak D call: TRBD1 (6 bases). V lost 4 bases and J lost 5, with 12 bases in between. CDR1 SGHKS and CDR2 YYEKEE come from the germline V gene (reference sequence). There are 13 residues in the CDR3. Here the CDR3 DNA reads TGTGCCAGCAGCCTGGGGGCAGGGACTGAAGCTTTCTTT. This translates into CASSLGAGTEAFF. The full variable domain, rest sourced from reference TRBV5-5 and TRBJ1-1, is DAGVTQSPTHLIKTRGQQVTLRCSPISGHKSVSWYQQVLGQGPQFIFQYYEKEERGRGNFPDRFSARQFPNYSSELNVNALLLGDSALYLCASSLGAGTEAFFGQGTRLTVV.

This chain joins TRBV14 and TRBJ1-5; tentatively, D is TRBD1 (6 bases). Trimming stripped 2 bases from V and 3 bases from J, with 8 bases between. Germline assignment: CDR1 SGHDN and CDR2 FVKESK. The CDR3 consists of 14 residues. The CDR3 DNA is TGTGCCAGCAGCCAACAGGGGAACAATCAGCCCCAGCATTTT. Translating it yields CASSQQGNNQPQHF.

The V call is TRBV3-1 (or the pseudogene TRBV3-2), the J call TRBJ1-2; 10 bases match TRBD1. The CDR3 extends over 18 amino acids. Losses at the gene ends were 0 bases for V and 5 bases for J; bases not matched to a gene: 12. The V gene's germline CDR1 is LGHDT and CDR2 YNNKEL (reference sequence). The CDR3 region has the DNA TGTGCCAGCAGCCAAGATACAGAACTCGGACAGGGGGGATATGGCTACACCTTC. It specifies CASSQDTELGQGGYGYTF.

The chain has TRBV4-2 and TRBJ1-6; 7 nucleotides line up with TRBD1. The trim removed 3 bases at V and 7 bases at J, leaving 3 bases unmatched. Germline values: CDR1 LGHNA, CDR2 YNFKEQ. The CDR3 spans 14 residues. In DNA, the CDR3 is TGTGCCAGCAGCCAGGGACAGCTAAATTCACCCCTCCACTTT. It is translated as CASSQGQLNSPLHF.

V and J are TRBV7-3 and TRBJ2-3; 8 bases align to TRBD2. CDR1 is SGHTA and CDR2 is FQGTGA in the germline V gene. V was pared by 3 bases and J by 2 bases, with 4 bases of the junction left unmatched. This CDR3 region has 15 residues. As DNA, the CDR3 is TGTGCCAGCAGCTTGGACGGGAGGGTCACAGATACGCAGTATTTT. Residues: CASSLDGRVTDTQYF. Drawing the rest from reference TRBV7-3 and TRBJ2-3, the complete variable domain is GAGVSQTPSNKVTEKGKYVELRCDPISGHTALYWYRQSLGQGPEFLIYFQGTGAADDSGLPNDRFFAVRPEGSVSTLKIQRTERGDSAVYLCASSLDGRVTDTQYFGPGTRLTVL.

The CDR3 spells CASSLVGQNYEQYF. CDR3 DNA sequence: TGTGCCAGCAGTTTAGTTGGACAGAACTACGAGCAGTACTTC. The chain combines TRBV28 with TRBJ2-7; perhaps TRBD1 as D (6 bases). The CDR3 has 14 residues. From germline, CDR1 is MDHEN and CDR2 SYDVKM. V lost 2 bases, J lost 3 bases, and 11 bases lay in between.

The chain employs TRBV10-3 and TRBJ1-5; no clear D gene. The V gene's germline CDR1 is ENHRY and CDR2 SYGVKD. Trimming cost V 11 bases and J 0 bases, with 11 bases left between them. The CDR3 loop spans 13 amino acids. CDR3 in amino acids: CASHASSNQPQHF. Written as DNA, the CDR3 is TGTGCCTCCCACGCTAGTAGCAATCAGCCCCAGCATTTT.

The chain recombines TRBV11-2 with TRBJ1-1; TRBD1 agrees at 8 bases. Germline loops: CDR1 SGHAT, CDR2 FQNNGV. V lost 4 bases and J lost 3; bases outside the gene matches: 16. CDR3 length equals 18 residues. The CDR3, as DNA: TGTGCCAGCAGCTGGGGACCCATTCGACAGGGGACGGACACTGAAGCTTTCTTT. This gives the protein CASSWGPIRQGTDTEAFF.

J is TRBJ2-2 and V is TRBV24-1; D may be TRBD2 (6 bases). The CDR3 covers 23 residues. The ends were cut back, 0 bases at V and 0 bases at J, with 28 bases in the middle. The germline gives CDR1 KGHDR, CDR2 SFDVKD. Here the CDR3 DNA reads TGTGCCACCAGTGATTTGCGTCTACGTGGTGTGGGTAGCGGACCTACGAACACCGGGGAGCTGTTTTTT. Amino acids: CATSDLRLRGVGSGPTNTGELFF.

This clone appeared once. This chain connects TRBV19 to TRBJ2-1, with D possibly TRBD1 on 5 matching bases. Between the trimmed V and J ends, which lost 5 bases and 4 bases, there was a span of 12 bases. This CDR3 has 14 residues. Germline CDR1 and CDR2: LNHDA and SQIVND (reference sequence). This chain's CDR3 is CASSESRVYNEQFF. In nucleotides, the CDR3 is TGTGCCAGTAGTGAGAGCAGGGTGTACAATGAGCAGTTCTTC.

The chain carries TRBV2 and TRBJ1-4; a weak D match, TRBD1 (5 bases). V lost 10 bases and J lost 8, with 23 bases in between. Germline CDR1 reads SNHLY; CDR2 reads FYNNEI. This CDR3 region has 15 residues. In DNA form, the CDR3 reads TGTGCCACGGTGACCGGGGGACCGATGGAGGAAAAACTGTTTTTT. Its translation: CATVTGGPMEEKLFF.

This clone has just one count. The chain carries TRBV18 and TRBJ1-1; D not certain. The CDR3 loop spans 15 amino acids. V was cut by 3 bases and J by 0 bases, with 11 bases left in between. CDR1 KGHSH and CDR2 LQKENI come from the germline V gene. The CDR3 reads CASSPSSVMNTEAFF. Written as DNA, the CDR3 is TGTGCCAGCTCACCTTCAAGCGTCATGAACACTGAAGCTTTCTTT.

The V gene is TRBV5-8, the J gene TRBJ2-5; unclear D gene. Germline CDR1 and CDR2: SGHTS and YDEGEE. V lost 4 bases and J lost 3, with 13 bases in between. CDR3 length: 14 amino acids. The CDR3 nucleotides are TGTGCCAGCAGCCTACAGAGATGGGAAGAGACCCAGTACTTC. Protein sequence: CASSLQRWEETQYF.

This sequence joins TRBV14 and TRBJ2-5; the match to TRBD2 covers 11 bases. The ends lost 3 bases at V and 7 bases at J; junction bases unmatched: 10. CDR1 and CDR2 (germline): SGHDN, FVKESK. The CDR3 totals 16 residues. CDR3 region: CASSHGVAGGPGTQYF. The CDR3 DNA follows: TGTGCCAGCAGCCACGGCGTAGCGGGAGGGCCAGGGACCCAGTACTTC.

The genes are TRBV5-1 and TRBJ2-3, with 8 bases that match TRBD1. The V segment lost 4 bases and the J segment 1 base; nucleotides outside the gene matches: 11. In germline, CDR1 is SGHRS, CDR2 YFSETQ. CDR3 length: 17 amino acids. CDR3 in DNA: TGCGCCAGCAGCCCCTACCTGGACAGGGCGGGCACAGATACGCAGTATTTT. Translated: CASSPYLDRAGTDTQYF.

This clone turned up a few times. The chain recombines TRBV7-9 with TRBJ1-2, with 7 bases matching TRBD1. CDR1 and CDR2 from the germline V gene are SEHNR and FQNEAQ (reference sequence). The junction had 19 bases not matched to a gene; V was cut back by 6 bases and J by 3 bases. The CDR3 spans 18 residues. The CDR3 nucleotides read TGTGCCAGCAGTTCTCTTATTGATAAGACAGGGAAAGACTATGGCTACACCTTC. The encoded protein is CASSSLIDKTGKDYGYTF.

The V call is TRBV19, the J call TRBJ2-3; 7 bases agree with TRBD2. Germline V CDR1 and CDR2: LNHDA, SQIVND (reference sequence). The CDR3 sequence is 16 residues long. V was pared by 6 bases and J by 2 bases, with 11 bases of the junction left unmatched. The CDR3 spells CASSPQRGGNTDTQYF. In DNA, the CDR3 is TGTGCCAGTAGCCCTCAGCGGGGCGGCAACACAGATACGCAGTATTTT.

This chain links TRBV7-9 with TRBJ1-2; 10 nucleotides align to TRBD1. Germline V gene lookup returns CDR1 SEHNR and CDR2 FQNEAQ (reference sequence). Trimming at V came to 4 bases and at J to 7 bases, leaving 6 bases not matched to a gene. CDR3 length equals 14 residues. The CDR3 is CASSYGQGEGGYTF. The CDR3 DNA reads TGTGCCAGCAGCTATGGACAGGGGGAAGGTGGCTACACCTTC.

This clone has just one count. The rearrangement joins TRBV6-2 or TRBV6-3 to TRBJ1-6, with D possibly matching TRBD1 (5 bases). Germline loops: CDR1 MNHEY, CDR2 SVGEGT. The CDR3 contains 14 residues. The V gene lost 5 bases and the J gene lost 9 bases, with 14 bases spanning the gap. The CDR3 DNA sequence: TGTGCCAGCAGTCAGGGAGGAGACGGTTCACCCCTCCACTTT. As protein: CASSQGGDGSPLHF.

V usage is TRBV3-1 (or the pseudogene TRBV3-2) and J usage is TRBJ1-5; D might be TRBD1 (6 bases). The CDR3 length is 16 residues. V lost 1 base, J lost 0 bases, and 10 bases lay in between. The V gene's germline CDR1 is LGHDT and CDR2 YNNKEL (reference sequence). In nucleotides, the CDR3 is TGTGCCAGCAGCCAAGCTAACAGGGATAGCAATCAGCCCCAGCATTTT. Translation gives CASSQANRDSNQPQHF.

The rearrangement uses TRBV28 and TRBJ2-7; the D gene is possibly TRBD2 (6 bases). Germline V gives CDR1 MDHEN, CDR2 SYDVKM. Between the trimmed V and J ends, which lost 7 bases and 6 bases, there was a span of 19 bases. The length of the CDR3 is 14 residues. CDR3 in DNA: TGTGCCAGCAATTCGTTGGGGTTCGGGGGCGAGCAGTACTTC. Protein sequence: CASNSLGFGGEQYF.

V gene TRBV7-9 combines with J gene TRBJ1-2, with TRBD1 matching over 10 bases. Germline assignment: CDR1 SEHNR and CDR2 FQNEAQ (reference sequence). Trimming cost V 4 bases and J 8 bases; bases outside gene matches: 10. The CDR3 length is 15 residues. CDR3 residues: CASSSGQGELWGYTF. The CDR3 DNA sequence: TGTGCCAGCAGCTCCGGACAGGGGGAGTTATGGGGCTACACCTTC.